The 16 T cell receptor beta chains listed next were all sequenced from one sample in a study of CD8 T cells in Susac syndrome. Reverse transcription of about 0.5 to 1 ug RNA used random hexamers. TCRdb ran MiXCR on the immunoSEQ multiplex PCR reads and lists one entry per CDR3 protein. The sample consists of 240,000 or so distinct CDR3 sequences, 90% to 96% of them appearing once. The sequencing input was CD4+ T cells from PBMCs. The origin of the receptors is a human donor with Susac syndrome.

This chain joins TRBV20-1 and TRBJ1-5, with a weak D call TRBD1 (5 bases). This CDR3 spans 13 amino acids. Germline V CDR1 and CDR2: DFQATT, SNEGSKA (reference sequence). V was shortened by 1 base and J by 3 bases, with 7 bases between the two germline ends. CDR3 nucleotide sequence: TGCAGTGCTAGAGCAGGGTCCAATCAGCCCCAGCATTTT. Translation: CSARAGSNQPQHF.

The CDR3 nucleotides read TGTGCCAGCAAGCGGACTAGCGGGAGTGAAGAGACCCAGTACTTC. It specifies CASKRTSGSEETQYF. The chain combines TRBV2 with TRBJ2-5, with 13 bases fitting TRBD2. V lost 7 bases, J lost 3 bases, and 5 bases stayed unmatched. The CDR3 is 15 amino acids. Looked up from germline, CDR1 is SNHLY and CDR2 is FYNNEI. Drawing the rest from reference TRBV2 and TRBJ2-5, the complete variable domain is EPEVTQTPSHQVTQMGQEVILRCVPISNHLYFYWYRQILGQKVEFLVSFYNNEISEKSEIFDDQFSVERPDGSNFTLKIRSTKLEDSAMYFCASKRTSGSEETQYFGPGTRLLVL.

The chain uses TRBV30 and TRBJ1-1; the D is unclear. This CDR3 spans 14 amino acids. V dropped 1 base and J dropped 5 bases, with 14 bases sitting between them. Germline loops: CDR1 GTSNPN, CDR2 SVGIG (reference sequence). The CDR3 spells CAWSATQGRTEAFF. As DNA, the CDR3 is TGTGCCTGGAGTGCGACCCAAGGACGGACTGAAGCTTTCTTT. The full variable domain, rest sourced from reference TRBV30 and TRBJ1-1, is SQTIHQWPATLVQPVGSPLSLECTVEGTSNPNLYWYRQAAGRGLQLLFYSVGIGQISSEVPQNLSASRPQDRQFILSSKKLLLSDSGFYLCAWSATQGRTEAFFGQGTRLTVV.

Regarding this clonotype: A junction end diverges from the germline sequence, so it may reflect a read error. The rearrangement joins TRBV14 to TRBJ2-2, with 9 bases identical to TRBD1. From germline, CDR1 is SGHDN and CDR2 FVKESK. This CDR3 is built from 16 residues. CDR3 residues: CASGHVGQGKSGELFF. The CDR3 DNA sequence: TGTGCCAGCGGCCACGTGGGACAGGGCAAATCCGGGGAGCTGTTTTTT.

The J gene is TRBJ2-7, the V gene TRBV7-9, with D perhaps matching TRBD1 (6 bases). CDR3 length equals 14 residues. The V and J ends lost 4 bases and 0 bases respectively, with 10 bases between them. Germline V CDR1 and CDR2: SEHNR, FQNEAQ (reference sequence). The DNA for the CDR3 is TGTGCCAGCAGCTACCGGGACACCTCCTACGAGCAGTACTTC. It encodes CASSYRDTSYEQYF.

This clonotype was recorded only once. This chain's CDR3 is CAWTPRRGLNTEAFF. CDR3 nucleotides: TGTGCCTGGACCCCCCGGAGGGGCCTGAACACTGAAGCTTTCTTT. This chain connects TRBV30 to TRBJ1-1, with D possibly TRBD1 on 5 matching bases. CDR3 length: 15 amino acids. From germline, CDR1 is GTSNPN and CDR2 SVGIG (reference sequence). The V end was cut by 4 bases, the J end by 0 bases, with 15 bases between. Full variable domain (missing parts from reference TRBV30 and TRBJ1-1): SQTIHQWPATLVQPVGSPLSLECTVEGTSNPNLYWYRQAAGRGLQLLFYSVGIGQISSEVPQNLSASRPQDRQFILSSKKLLLSDSGFYLCAWTPRRGLNTEAFFGQGTRLTVV.

This clonotype showed up just once. The chain is built from TRBV29-1 and TRBJ2-3; D might be TRBD2 (6 bases). V lost 4 bases to trimming and J lost 3 bases, with 14 bases between them. This CDR3 comprises 14 residues. The germline V gene encodes CDR1 SQVTM and CDR2 ANQGSEA. CDR3 bases: TGCAGCGTTGCTGAGCAACTAGCTACAGATACGCAGTATTTT. This sequence encodes CSVAEQLATDTQYF.

The rearrangement uses TRBV4-2 and TRBJ2-5; D unclear. The CDR3 contains 15 residues. V lost 0 bases and J lost 2, with 10 bases in between. Germline-derived CDR1 and CDR2 are LGHNA and YNFKEQ. The CDR3 nucleotides are TGTGCCAGCAGCCAAGAAAAGCTAACGCAAGAGACCCAGTACTTC. Translated: CASSQEKLTQETQYF.

The chain recombines TRBV12-3 or TRBV12-4 with TRBJ1-1, with TRBD1 identical over 7 bases. The length of the CDR3 is 14 residues. V lost 4 bases to trimming and J lost 5 bases; unmatched junction nucleotides: 7. CDR3 in DNA: TGTGCCAGCAGTTCAACAGGGGTGAGTACTGAAGCTTTCTTT. Its translation is CASSSTGVSTEAFF.

The sample holds a few counts of this clonotype. This CDR3 reads CASSRTPNTEAFF. The CDR3 bases are TGTGCCAGCAGTCGGACCCCGAACACTGAAGCTTTCTTT. The V call is TRBV27, the J call TRBJ1-1; no firm D call. The CDR3 contains 13 residues. Deletions cut 5 bases from V and 1 base from J, with 8 bases between. Germline V lookup: CDR1 MNHEY, CDR2 SMNVEV (reference sequence).

This chain joins TRBV5-6 and TRBJ2-7; D may be TRBD2 (5 bases). This CDR3 spans 12 amino acids. Trimming cost V 5 bases and J 6 bases, with 12 bases left between them. Germline V gene sequence: CDR1 SGHDT, CDR2 YYEEEE. CDR3 in amino acids: CASSGFRGEQYF. The CDR3 DNA sequence: TGTGCCAGCAGTGGATTTCGGGGCGAGCAGTACTTC.

This chain links TRBV3-1 with TRBJ2-7, with D possibly being TRBD2 (6 bases). Trimming left V 6 bases short and J 3 bases short, with 12 bases between. The CDR3 sequence is 13 residues long. Germline assignment: CDR1 LGHDT and CDR2 YNNKEL (reference sequence). The CDR3 loop is CASRTRGGYEQYF. CDR3 coding DNA: TGTGCCAGCAGGACTAGAGGCGGCTACGAGCAGTACTTC.

The CDR3 here is CAWGQGAPGANVLTF. CDR3 nucleotide sequence: TGTGCCTGGGGCCAGGGGGCGCCTGGGGCCAACGTCCTGACTTTC. The J gene is TRBJ2-6, the V gene TRBV30, with TRBD1 matching over 8 bases. The CDR3 covers 15 residues. Germline lookup yields CDR1 GTSNPN and CDR2 SVGIG (reference sequence). Trimming removed 5 bases from V and 2 bases from J; junction bases left unmatched: 5.

The chain carries TRBV21-1 and TRBJ2-5; the table assigns TRBD1, which was not confirmed against the DNA. TRBV21-1 is flagged as a pseudogene. The CDR3 covers 14 residues. The CDR3: CASSNSPHKGTQYF. CDR3 nucleotide sequence: TGTGCCAGCAGCAACTCCCCCCATAAGGGGACCCAGTACTTC.

The rearrangement uses TRBV20-1 and TRBJ2-7, with 7 bases lining up with TRBD1. The V and J ends lost 4 bases and 3 bases, in that order; junction bases with no gene match: 3. The length of the CDR3 is 12 residues. The germline V gene has CDR1 DFQATT and CDR2 SNEGSKA (reference sequence). In DNA form, the CDR3 reads TGCAGTGCTAAGGGGACAGTCTACGAGCAGTACTTC. Its protein is CSAKGTVYEQYF.

The rearrangement uses TRBV12-3 or TRBV12-4 and TRBJ1-3, with 7 bases identical to TRBD1. V lost 4 bases to trimming and J lost 0 bases; unmatched junction nucleotides: 9. The CDR3 contains 17 residues. The CDR3 sequence: CASSSQYRGFSGNTIYF. For the CDR3, the DNA is TGTGCCAGCAGTTCCCAATACAGGGGCTTCTCTGGAAACACCATATATTTT.